This TCR beta chain was obtained from a study of blood T cell repertoires in COVID-19 (TCRdb year 2020). Looking at the study overall: Samples covering the acute and convalescent phases of COVID-19 were provided by collaborators in the United States, Italy and Spain. The prospective study material was composed of cDNA or gDNA derived from T cells, B-cell-depleted T cells, or PBMCs. Subjects who had been exposed to COVID-19, were actively infected with it, or had recovered from it provided the deeply sampled blood TCRbeta repertoires that made up the dataset. The repertoires were released in a freely available public database meant as a resource for research on the immune response to SARS-CoV-2. The samples were drawn from two sources: the first 160 participants of the ongoing ImmuneRACE study, and approximately 1,300 subjects contributed by 6 global collaborators. Sample metadata almost always included a de-identified subject ID, COVID-19 status, age in years and sex. Where available, HLA class I and class II types were obtained from metadata supplied by the sample provider rather than from assay-based typing.

As for this clone: Which antigen it targets is not known. Base qualities were left out, and no much larger clone turns up one base away.

The collaborating institutions used their own protocols to collect whole blood in K2EDTA tubes. For TCRbeta analysis, collaborator samples were shipped as frozen whole blood, as isolated PBMCs, or as DNA extracted from either sample type. General study outcomes and caveats: The amount of clinical and demographic metadata varied by source and participant and was provided uncurated.

Germline trimming: 4 bases from V, 4 bases from J; junction bases outside gene matches: 2. Measured from the cysteine to the phenylalanine, the CDR3 is 13 residues long. Of the read, only the CDR3 DNA is kept; its 39 bases are in frame from base 1. CDR1 and CDR2, per the germline V gene, are SGHDN and FVKESK. TCRbeta CDR3 regions were amplified from genomic DNA by means of the immunoSEQ Assay, a bias-controlled multiplex PCR. In the authors' own workflow: Within the assay, amplification of reference gene primers was used to estimate how many nucleated cells each sample contained. Sequence reads were collapsed and filtered to measure the absolute abundance of every unique TCRbeta CDR3 rearrangement. Productive Simpson clonality was computed per sample as the square root of Simpson's diversity index over productive rearrangements. TCRdb re-hosts the immuneACCESS table, in-frame sequences only. Its copies lack some clones; in the studies checked, an unresolved V gene accounts for under half of them, and the cause for the rest is not known. V, J and clone size were drawn from that table, and D and trimming were deduced from the DNA. The sample table shows 45,000 to 65,000 clones, and around 84% are seen once. The ten largest clones capture roughly 13% of the sample.

The receptor's source is a woman over 75 with acute or convalescent COVID-19. Sample: peripheral blood. Recombination joined TRBV14 with TRBJ2-7; 9 bases in between match TRBD2. Read as DNA, the sequence is TGTGCCAGCAGCCTCAGCGGGGGGTACGAGCAGTACTTC. Translated, this is CASSLSGGYEQYF.